The 20 T cell receptor beta chains in this list originate from one sample, sequenced in a study of T cell changes during pregnancy in multiple sclerosis. Clones were sequenced by immunoSEQ multiplex PCR, and TCRdb holds only the in-frame ones, with some missing. This table has about 38,000 clones, about 91% appearing once. The specimen comprised CD8+ T cells from peripheral blood mononuclear cells, sampled after pregnancy. The receptor source for this set is a female donor with multiple sclerosis, enrolled in a pregnancy study.

The gene calls are TRBV7-9 and TRBJ2-1; 8 nucleotides match TRBD2. The germline CDR1 and CDR2 sequences are SEHNR and FQNEAQ (reference sequence). V lost 8 bases and J lost 2; bases outside the gene matches: 8. This CDR3 has 15 residues. The CDR3 loop is CASGTERGPYNEQFF. CDR3 bases: TGTGCCAGCGGCACGGAGCGGGGGCCCTACAATGAGCAGTTCTTC.

V gene TRBV4-1 combines with J gene TRBJ2-5; 9 nucleotides line up with TRBD2. Trimming took 0 bases from V and 5 from J; bases not matched to a gene: 16. The germline V gene encodes CDR1 MGHRA and CDR2 YSYEKL. The CDR3 consists of 19 residues. This chain's CDR3 is CASSQEFASGDGNGETQYF. In DNA form, the CDR3 reads TGCGCCAGCAGCCAAGAGTTCGCTAGCGGGGATGGCAATGGGGAGACCCAGTACTTC.

This chain links TRBV13 with TRBJ2-6; tentative D call: TRBD2 (5 bases). The CDR3 spans 14 residues. Per germline, CDR1 PRHDT and CDR2 FYEKMQ (reference sequence). With 5 bases removed from V and 4 bases from J, the gap between germline ends came to 9 bases. The CDR3 loop reads CASSHGLGANVLTF. Written as DNA, the CDR3 is TGTGCCAGCAGCCACGGACTGGGGGCCAACGTCCTGACTTTC.

J is TRBJ2-6 and V is TRBV30, with TRBD1 matching 8 bases. CDR1 GTSNPN and CDR2 SVGIG come from the germline V gene (reference sequence). This CDR3 has 15 amino acids. After removal of 7 bases from V and 1 base from J, the junction contained 6 bases not matched to a gene. The CDR3 DNA is TGTGCCTATCGACAGGGGAGGTCTGGGGCCAACGTCCTGACTTTC. This gives the protein CAYRQGRSGANVLTF.

The chain combines TRBV7-6 with TRBJ1-6; D is ambiguous. This CDR3 contains 17 residues. Germline V lookup: CDR1 SGHVS, CDR2 FNYEAQ. V was pared by 5 bases and J by 0 bases, with 14 bases between. CDR3 sequence: CASSDRPTSSYNSPLHF. In DNA form, the CDR3 reads TGTGCCAGCAGCGACCGTCCGACTAGCTCCTATAATTCACCCCTCCACTTT.

This clone was seen once. This chain uses TRBV9 with TRBJ2-5; 8 bases match TRBD2. The germline V gene has CDR1 SGDLS and CDR2 YYNGEE. This CDR3 has 14 residues. V trimming: 2 bases; J trimming: 1 base; junction bases outside the gene matches: 1. Here the CDR3 DNA reads TGTGCCAGCAGCGTTAGCGGGGTCCAAGAGACCCAGTACTTC. Its protein product is CASSVSGVQETQYF.

The chain joins TRBV5-8 to TRBJ1-5; D not certain. Germline V gene data show CDR1 as SGHTS and CDR2 as YDEGEE. The CDR3 is made up of 18 amino acids. V was pared by 4 bases and J by 0 bases, with 20 bases between. The DNA of the CDR3 is TGTGCCAGCAGCATTGGAAGTGCAGAGGTCTATAGCAATCAGCCCCAGCATTTT. Its translation: CASSIGSAEVYSNQPQHF. The entire variable domain, with the rest obtained from reference TRBV5-8 and TRBJ1-5, is as follows: EAGVTQSPTHLIKTRGQQATLRCSPISGHTSVYWYQQALGLGLQFLLWYDEGEERNRGNFPPRFSGRQFPNYSSELNVNALELEDSALYLCASSIGSAEVYSNQPQHFGDGTRLSIL.

The chain joins TRBV5-6 to TRBJ1-2; D remains ambiguous. The CDR3 has 15 amino acids. Deletions cut 0 bases from V and 1 base from J, with 10 bases between. Per the germline V gene, CDR1 is SGHDT and CDR2 is YYEEEE. The CDR3 spells CASSLGSVVNYGYTF. The CDR3 DNA sequence: TGTGCCAGCAGCTTGGGGTCAGTGGTTAACTATGGCTACACCTTC.

The CDR3 DNA reads as TGTGCCAGCGGGCGCGGGAGCTCCTACGAGCAGTACTTC. Protein: CASGRGSSYEQYF. The rearrangement links TRBV27 to TRBJ2-7, with 7 bases lining up with TRBD2. CDR3 size: 13 residues. The ends lost 8 bases at V and 0 bases at J; junction bases unmatched: 4. Germline CDR1 and CDR2: MNHEY and SMNVEV (reference sequence).

The chain is built from TRBV7-2 and TRBJ2-7; possible D gene TRBD1, 6 bases. CDR1 SGHTA and CDR2 FQGNSA come from the germline V gene. The CDR3 spans 14 residues. V lost 3 bases, J lost 2 bases, and 11 bases lay in between. The CDR3 sequence: CASSFRTDPYEQYF. DNA for the CDR3: TGTGCCAGCAGCTTTCGGACAGACCCCTACGAGCAGTACTTC.

This clone came up once. This CDR3 reads CAVRLWGVNTEAFF. In DNA form, the CDR3 reads TGTGCCGTCAGGTTATGGGGGGTGAACACTGAAGCTTTCTTT. J is TRBJ1-1 and V is TRBV2; D might be TRBD1 (5 bases). V was clipped by 11 bases and J by 0 bases, with 16 bases between them. CDR3 length: 14 residues. Germline V lookup: CDR1 SNHLY, CDR2 FYNNEI.

The gene calls are TRBV11-2 and TRBJ1-3; D not certain. The CDR3 is made up of 15 amino acids. Trimming shortened V by 4 bases and J by 4 bases, and 14 bases separated the two germline ends. CDR1 is SGHAT and CDR2 is FQNNGV in the germline V gene. CDR3: CASSSLSRFGNTIYF. The CDR3 DNA follows: TGTGCCAGCAGCTCCCTATCTCGATTCGGAAACACCATATATTTT.

The J gene is TRBJ1-1, the V gene TRBV5-5; TRBD1 might be the D (5 bases). Deletions cut 0 bases from V and 4 bases from J, with 13 bases between. The CDR3 totals 15 residues. Germline V gene lookup returns CDR1 SGHKS and CDR2 YYEKEE (reference sequence). CDR3 nucleotide sequence: TGTGCCAGCAGCTTGGGGCAGGGAATGTCCACTGAAGCTTTCTTT. This sequence encodes CASSLGQGMSTEAFF.

This clone was observed a single time. The chain has TRBV9 and TRBJ1-6, with D possibly TRBD1 on 5 matching bases. CDR1 is SGDLS, CDR2 YYNGEE, per germline. The length of the CDR3 is 14 residues. V dropped 5 bases and J dropped 8 bases, with 14 bases sitting between them. The CDR3 protein is CASSNRDSDSPLHF. CDR3 nucleotide sequence: TGTGCCAGCAGTAACCGGGACTCGGATTCACCCCTCCACTTT.

The CDR3 loop is CASSQRGQGHNEQFF. CDR3 nucleotide sequence: TGTGCCAGCAGCCAGAGGGGACAGGGCCACAATGAGCAGTTCTTC. The chain joins TRBV9 to TRBJ2-1; 9 bases are shared with TRBD1. Trimming cost V 4 bases and J 5 bases; bases outside gene matches: 7. From germline, CDR1 is SGDLS and CDR2 YYNGEE. The length of the CDR3 is 15 residues.

This clone has a count of ten or more. This sequence joins TRBV6-1 and TRBJ1-2; D is undetermined. CDR1 MNHNS and CDR2 SASEGT come from the germline V gene. The CDR3 has 13 residues. V was clipped by 5 bases and J by 7 bases, with 14 bases between them. The CDR3 DNA reads as TGTGCCAGCAGTACGGGCGAGGGAAGTGGCTACACCTTC. Its translation: CASSTGEGSGYTF.

The chain has TRBV30 and TRBJ1-2; D perhaps matches TRBD1 (6 bases). Germline assignment: CDR1 GTSNPN and CDR2 SVGIG (reference sequence). V was trimmed by 3 bases and J by 3 bases, leaving 8 bases between them. There are 12 residues in the CDR3. In DNA, the CDR3 is TGTGCCTGGAGGGACAGTCACTATGGCTACACCTTC. It encodes CAWRDSHYGYTF.

The chain links TRBV29-1 to TRBJ1-1; 8 nucleotides match TRBD1. Trimming cost V 7 bases and J 0 bases; bases outside gene matches: 10. Germline-derived CDR1 and CDR2 are SQVTM and ANQGSEA. This CDR3 is built from 15 residues. Here the CDR3 reads CSASDRGNLNTEAFF. The CDR3 DNA follows: TGCAGCGCTTCTGACAGGGGAAATCTGAACACTGAAGCTTTCTTT.

This clone has a single count. The chain joins TRBV10-2 to TRBJ1-5; D perhaps matches TRBD1 (6 bases). Germline V gene data show CDR1 as WSHSY and CDR2 as SAAADI. This CDR3 is 15 amino acids long. The V gene lost 0 bases and the J gene lost 3 bases, with 9 bases spanning the gap. CDR3 sequence reads: CASSESDSPNQPQHF. The CDR3 nucleotides read TGCGCCAGCAGTGAGTCGGACAGTCCCAATCAGCCCCAGCATTTT.

The chain is built from TRBV10-3 and TRBJ1-2; D not resolved. In germline, CDR1 is ENHRY, CDR2 SYGVKD. Trimming removed 3 bases from V and 2 bases from J, with 7 bases in between. The CDR3 sequence is 13 residues long. CDR3 protein: CAISEAENYGYTF. CDR3 coding DNA: TGTGCCATCAGTGAAGCGGAGAACTATGGCTACACCTTC.